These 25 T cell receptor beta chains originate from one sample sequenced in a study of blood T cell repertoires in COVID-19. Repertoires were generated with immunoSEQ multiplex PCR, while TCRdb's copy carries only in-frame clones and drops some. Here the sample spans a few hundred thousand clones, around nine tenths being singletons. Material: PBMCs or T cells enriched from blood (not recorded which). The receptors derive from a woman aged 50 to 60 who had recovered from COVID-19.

CDR3 in amino acids: CASSLFRGRGSYNEQFF. DNA for the CDR3: TGTGCCAGCAGTTTATTCCGCGGGCGGGGATCCTACAATGAGCAGTTCTTC. V gene TRBV28 combines with J gene TRBJ2-1, with D maybe TRBD2 (6 bases). Trimming took 1 base from V and 1 from J, leaving 14 bases between them. CDR1 and CDR2 (germline): MDHEN, SYDVKM. The CDR3 is made up of 17 amino acids.

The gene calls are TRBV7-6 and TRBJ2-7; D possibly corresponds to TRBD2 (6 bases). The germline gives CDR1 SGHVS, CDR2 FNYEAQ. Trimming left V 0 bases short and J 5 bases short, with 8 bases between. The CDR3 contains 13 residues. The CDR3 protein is CASSLAGGNEQYF. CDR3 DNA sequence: TGTGCCAGCAGCTTAGCGGGGGGTAACGAGCAGTACTTC.

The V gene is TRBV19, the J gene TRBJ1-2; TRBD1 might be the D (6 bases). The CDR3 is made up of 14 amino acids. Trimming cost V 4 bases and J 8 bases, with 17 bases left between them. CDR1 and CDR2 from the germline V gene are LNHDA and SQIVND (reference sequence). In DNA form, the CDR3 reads TGTGCCAGTAGTAAGTCAGGGGAATCGAAAGGCTACACCTTC. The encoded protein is CASSKSGESKGYTF.

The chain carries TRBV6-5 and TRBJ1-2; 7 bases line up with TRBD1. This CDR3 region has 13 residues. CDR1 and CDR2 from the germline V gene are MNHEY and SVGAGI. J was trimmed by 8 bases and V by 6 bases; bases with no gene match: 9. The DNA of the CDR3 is TGTGCCAGCAGCATACAGGGGCCCTCGGGCTACACCTTC. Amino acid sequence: CASSIQGPSGYTF.

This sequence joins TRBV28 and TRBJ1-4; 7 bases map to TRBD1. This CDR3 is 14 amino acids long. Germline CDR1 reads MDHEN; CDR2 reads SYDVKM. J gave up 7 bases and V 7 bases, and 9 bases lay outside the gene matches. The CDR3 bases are TGTGCCAGCAAGCGACAGGGTTTAGGTGAAAAACTGTTTTTT. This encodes CASKRQGLGEKLFF.

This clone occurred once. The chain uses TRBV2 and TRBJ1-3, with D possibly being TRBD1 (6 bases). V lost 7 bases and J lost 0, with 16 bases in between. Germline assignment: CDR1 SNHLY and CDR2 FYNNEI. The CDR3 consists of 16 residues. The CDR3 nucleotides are TGTGCCAGCACTACGGGGGGCCCCATCTCTGGAAACACCATATATTTT. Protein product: CASTTGGPISGNTIYF.

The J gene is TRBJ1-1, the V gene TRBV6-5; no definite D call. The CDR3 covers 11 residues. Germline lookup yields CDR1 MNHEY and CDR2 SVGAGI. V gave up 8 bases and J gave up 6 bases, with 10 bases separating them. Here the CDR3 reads CASADFAEAFF. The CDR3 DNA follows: TGTGCCAGCGCAGACTTCGCTGAAGCTTTCTTT.

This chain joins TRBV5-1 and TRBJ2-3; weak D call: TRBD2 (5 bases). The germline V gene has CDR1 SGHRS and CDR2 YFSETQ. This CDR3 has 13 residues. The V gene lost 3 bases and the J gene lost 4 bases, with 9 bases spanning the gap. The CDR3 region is CASSSDWADTQYF. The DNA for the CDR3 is TGCGCCAGCAGCTCGGACTGGGCAGATACGCAGTATTTT. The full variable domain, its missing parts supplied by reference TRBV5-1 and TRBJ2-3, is KAGVTQTPRYLIKTRGQQVTLSCSPISGHRSVSWYQQTPGQGLQFLFEYFSETQRNKGNFPGRFSGRQFSNSRSEMNVSTLELGDSALYLCASSSDWADTQYFGPGTRLTVL.

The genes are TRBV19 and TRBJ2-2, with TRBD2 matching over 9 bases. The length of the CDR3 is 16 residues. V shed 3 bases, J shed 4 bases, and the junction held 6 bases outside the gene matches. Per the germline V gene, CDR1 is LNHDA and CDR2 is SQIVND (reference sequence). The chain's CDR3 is CASSMRRGGATGELFF. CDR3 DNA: TGTGCCAGTAGTATGAGGCGCGGGGGGGCCACCGGGGAGCTGTTTTTT.

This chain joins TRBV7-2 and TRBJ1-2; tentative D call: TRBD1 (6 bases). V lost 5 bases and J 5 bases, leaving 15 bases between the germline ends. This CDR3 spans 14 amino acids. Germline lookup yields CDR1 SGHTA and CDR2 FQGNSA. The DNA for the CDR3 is TGTGCCAGCAGCAACAGGGCATATGGGTATGGCTACACCTTC. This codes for CASSNRAYGYGYTF.

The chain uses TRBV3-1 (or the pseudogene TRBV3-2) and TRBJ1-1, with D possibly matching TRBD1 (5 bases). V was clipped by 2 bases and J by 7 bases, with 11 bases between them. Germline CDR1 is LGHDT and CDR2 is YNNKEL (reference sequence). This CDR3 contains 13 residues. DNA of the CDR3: TGTGCCAGCAGCCAAAGGTCCGGACATGAAGCTTTCTTT. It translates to CASSQRSGHEAFF.

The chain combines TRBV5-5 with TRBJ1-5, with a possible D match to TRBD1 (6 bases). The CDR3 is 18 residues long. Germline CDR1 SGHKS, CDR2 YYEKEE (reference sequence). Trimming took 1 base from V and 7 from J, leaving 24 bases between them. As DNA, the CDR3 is TGTGCCAGCAGCTTGACAAACCCCGGGACATGGGATGAACAGCCCCAGCATTTT. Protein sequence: CASSLTNPGTWDEQPQHF.

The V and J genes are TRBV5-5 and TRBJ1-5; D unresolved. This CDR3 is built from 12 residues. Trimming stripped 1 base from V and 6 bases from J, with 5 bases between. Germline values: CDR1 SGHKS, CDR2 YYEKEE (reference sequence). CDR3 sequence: CASSLTGQPQHF. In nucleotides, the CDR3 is TGTGCCAGCAGCTTGACCGGTCAGCCCCAGCATTTT.

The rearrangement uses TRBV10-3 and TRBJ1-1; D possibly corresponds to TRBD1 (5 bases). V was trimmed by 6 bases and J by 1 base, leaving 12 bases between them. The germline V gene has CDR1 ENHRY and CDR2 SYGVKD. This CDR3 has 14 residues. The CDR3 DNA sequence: TGTGCCATCAGCAAGGACAACTGGAACACTGAAGCTTTCTTT. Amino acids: CAISKDNWNTEAFF.

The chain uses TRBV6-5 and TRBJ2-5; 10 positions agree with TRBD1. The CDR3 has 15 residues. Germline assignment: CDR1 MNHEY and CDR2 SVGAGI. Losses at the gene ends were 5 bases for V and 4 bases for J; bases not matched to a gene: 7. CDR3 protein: CASSPGTGVLETQYF. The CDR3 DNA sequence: TGTGCCAGCAGTCCCGGGACAGGGGTATTAGAGACCCAGTACTTC.

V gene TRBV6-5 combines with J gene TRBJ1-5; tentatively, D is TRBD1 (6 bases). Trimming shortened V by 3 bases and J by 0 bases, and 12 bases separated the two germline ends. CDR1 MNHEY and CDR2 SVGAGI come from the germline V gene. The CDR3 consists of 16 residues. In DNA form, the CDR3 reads TGTGCCAGCAGTTATTTAGGGGGTTATAGCAATCAGCCCCAGCATTTT. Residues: CASSYLGGYSNQPQHF.

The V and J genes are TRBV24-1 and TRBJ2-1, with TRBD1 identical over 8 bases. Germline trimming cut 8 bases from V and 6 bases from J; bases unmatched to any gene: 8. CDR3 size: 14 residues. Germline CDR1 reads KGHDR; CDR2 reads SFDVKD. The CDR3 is CATKDRGGGNEQFF. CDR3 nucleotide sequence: TGTGCCACCAAAGACAGGGGTGGTGGCAATGAGCAGTTCTTC.

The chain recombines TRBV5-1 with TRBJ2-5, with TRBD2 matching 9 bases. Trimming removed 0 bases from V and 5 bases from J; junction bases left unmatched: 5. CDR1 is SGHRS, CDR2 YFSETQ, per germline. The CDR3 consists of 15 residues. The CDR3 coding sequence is TGCGCCAGCAGCTTGGTCGCGGGGGGGATTGAGACCCAGTACTTC. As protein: CASSLVAGGIETQYF.

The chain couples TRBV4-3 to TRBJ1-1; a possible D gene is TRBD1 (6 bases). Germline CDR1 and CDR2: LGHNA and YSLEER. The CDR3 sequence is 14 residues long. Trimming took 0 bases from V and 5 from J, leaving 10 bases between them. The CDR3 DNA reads TGCGCCAGCAGCCAAGATCTCAGGGGTACTGAAGCTTTCTTT. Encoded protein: CASSQDLRGTEAFF.

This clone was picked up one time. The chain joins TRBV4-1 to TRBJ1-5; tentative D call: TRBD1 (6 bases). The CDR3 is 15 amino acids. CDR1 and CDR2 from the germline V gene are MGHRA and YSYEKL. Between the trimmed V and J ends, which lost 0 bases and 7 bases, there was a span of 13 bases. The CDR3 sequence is CASSQEGQGSQPQHF. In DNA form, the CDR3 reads TGCGCCAGCAGCCAAGAGGGTCAGGGGAGCCAGCCCCAGCATTTT.

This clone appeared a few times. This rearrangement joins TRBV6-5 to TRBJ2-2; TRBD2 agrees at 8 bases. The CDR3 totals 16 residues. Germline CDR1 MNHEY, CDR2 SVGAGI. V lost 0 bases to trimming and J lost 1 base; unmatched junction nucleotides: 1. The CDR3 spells CASSYSLAGNTGELFF. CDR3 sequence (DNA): TGTGCCAGCAGTTACTCTCTAGCGGGGAACACCGGGGAGCTGTTTTTT.

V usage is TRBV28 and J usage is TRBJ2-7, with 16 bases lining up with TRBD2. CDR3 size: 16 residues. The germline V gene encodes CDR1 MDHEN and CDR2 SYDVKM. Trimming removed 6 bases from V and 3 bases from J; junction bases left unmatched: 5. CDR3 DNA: TGTGCCAGCAGGGGGACTAGCGGGGGGGCCGGCTACGAGCAGTACTTC. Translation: CASRGTSGGAGYEQYF. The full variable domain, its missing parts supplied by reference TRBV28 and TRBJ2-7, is DVKVTQSSRYLVKRTGEKVFLECVQDMDHENMFWYRQDPGLGLRLIYFSYDVKMKEKGDIPEGYSVSREKKERFSLILESASTNQTSMYLCASRGTSGGAGYEQYFGPGTRLTVT.

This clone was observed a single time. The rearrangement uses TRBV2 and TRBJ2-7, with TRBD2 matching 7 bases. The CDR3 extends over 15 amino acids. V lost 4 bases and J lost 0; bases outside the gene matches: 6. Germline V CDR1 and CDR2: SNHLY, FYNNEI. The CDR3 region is CASSAEASGSYEQYF. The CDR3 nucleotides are TGTGCCAGCAGTGCCGAGGCTAGCGGCTCCTACGAGCAGTACTTC.

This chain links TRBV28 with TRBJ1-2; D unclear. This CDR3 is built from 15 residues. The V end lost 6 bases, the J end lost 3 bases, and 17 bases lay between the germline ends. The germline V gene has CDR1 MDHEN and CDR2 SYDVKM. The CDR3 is CASSVLAGDDYGYTF. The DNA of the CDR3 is TGTGCCAGCAGCGTCTTAGCGGGCGACGACTATGGCTACACCTTC.

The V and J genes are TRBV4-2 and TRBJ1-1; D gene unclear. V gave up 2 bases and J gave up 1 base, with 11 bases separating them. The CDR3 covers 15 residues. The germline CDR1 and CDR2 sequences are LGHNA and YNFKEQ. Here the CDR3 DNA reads TGTGCCAGCAGCCAAAGTCAACAGCAGAACACTGAAGCTTTCTTT. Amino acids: CASSQSQQQNTEAFF.